These T cell receptor beta chains were read from a single sample in a study of early T cells in non-severe SARS-CoV-2 infection. Using its own MiXCR run on the 5' RACE reads, TCRdb lists one record per CDR3 protein. The sample carries roughly 57,000 distinct CDR3 sequences, 13% recorded once. The sequencing used whole blood, collected at baseline. These receptors were collected from an adult who was a healthcare worker with PCR-confirmed SARS-CoV-2 infection or an uninfected control (not recorded which). Each CDR3 is given with its conserved first and last residue. A D gene is named only where the DNA matches it firmly. Expanded clones are given a class, and other clones once, few, many or no size at all.

v_gene: TRBV7-7; abundance: few; j_gene: TRBJ2-1; d_gene: TRBD2; CDR3aa: CASSLGGGLAGNEQFF; CDR3nt: TGTGCTAGCAGCCTCGGGGGGGGACTAGCGGGCAATGAGCAGTTCTTC
v_gene: TRBV10-1; abundance: NA; j_gene: TRBJ1-1; d_gene: TRBD1; CDR3aa: CASREGAPVTEAFF; CDR3nt: TGCGCCAGCAGGGAGGGGGCGCCGGTCACTGAAGCTTTCTTT
v_gene: TRBV10-3; abundance: many; j_gene: TRBJ1-2; d_gene: NA; CDR3aa: CAIKGEVLNYGYTF; CDR3nt: TGTGCCATCAAGGGGGAGGTTCTTAACTATGGCTACACCTTC
v_gene: TRBV20-1; abundance: few; j_gene: TRBJ2-3; d_gene: TRBD2; CDR3aa: CSASSGGGATDTQYF; CDR3nt: TGCAGTGCTAGTTCTGGCGGGGGGGCGACAGATACGCAGTATTTT
v_gene: TRBV11-2; abundance: few; j_gene: TRBJ2-1; d_gene: TRBD2; CDR3aa: CASRRIAGLGNEQFF; CDR3nt: TGTGCCAGCAGGAGAATAGCGGGACTGGGCAATGAGCAGTTCTTC
v_gene: TRBV7-2; abundance: few; j_gene: TRBJ2-7; d_gene: NA; CDR3aa: CASSLTGHEQYF; CDR3nt: TGTGCCAGCAGCTTAACAGGGCACGAGCAGTACTTC
v_gene: TRBV7-2; abundance: few; j_gene: TRBJ2-3; d_gene: NA; CDR3aa: CASSPMDTQYF; CDR3nt: TGTGCCAGCAGCCCAATGGATACGCAGTATTTT
v_gene: TRBV27; abundance: NA; j_gene: TRBJ2-7; d_gene: TRBD1; CDR3aa: CASSRGGASYEQYF; CDR3nt: TGTGCCAGCAGTAGAGGGGGCGCATCCTACGAGCAGTACTTC
v_gene: TRBV7-9; abundance: NA; j_gene: TRBJ1-2; d_gene: NA; CDR3aa: CASSPGQSDGYTF; CDR3nt: TGTGCCAGCAGCCCCGGACAAAGCGATGGCTACACCTTC
v_gene: TRBV20-1; abundance: many; j_gene: TRBJ2-7; d_gene: TRBD2; CDR3aa: CSASRRGGLEQYF; CDR3nt: TGCAGTGCTAGCCGGCGGGGGGGCCTCGAGCAGTACTTC
v_gene: TRBV5-1; abundance: few; j_gene: TRBJ2-7; d_gene: TRBD1; CDR3aa: CASSSPGTGHHEQYF; CDR3nt: TGCGCCAGCAGCTCCCCCGGGACAGGGCACCACGAGCAGTACTTC
v_gene: TRBV4-2; abundance: NA; j_gene: TRBJ2-7; d_gene: NA; CDR3aa: CASSRELSVAGNYEQYF; CDR3nt: TGTGCCAGCAGCCGAGAGCTGTCGGTGGCGGGGAACTACGAGCAGTACTTC
v_gene: TRBV29-1; abundance: NA; j_gene: TRBJ1-1; d_gene: NA; CDR3aa: CSIDIVNTEAFF; CDR3nt: TGCAGCATTGATATTGTGAACACTGAAGCTTTCTTT
v_gene: TRBV28; abundance: NA; j_gene: TRBJ2-6; d_gene: NA; CDR3aa: CASSLSRGRDSGANVLTF; CDR3nt: TGTGCCAGCAGTTTATCCAGGGGCAGGGACTCTGGGGCCAACGTCCTGACTTTC
v_gene: TRBV27; abundance: few; j_gene: TRBJ1-5; d_gene: NA; CDR3aa: CASSFGPNQPQHF; CDR3nt: TGTGCCAGCAGTTTTGGGCCCAATCAGCCCCAGCATTTT
v_gene: TRBV11-2; abundance: many; j_gene: TRBJ2-3; d_gene: NA; CDR3aa: CASSSSRDTQYF; CDR3nt: TGTGCCAGCAGCTCCTCCCGGGATACGCAGTATTTT
v_gene: TRBV2; abundance: many; j_gene: TRBJ2-1; d_gene: TRBD2; CDR3aa: CASSPWTSGLDEQFF; CDR3nt: TGTGCCAGCAGTCCTTGGACTAGCGGGCTCGATGAGCAGTTCTTC
v_gene: TRBV29-1; abundance: NA; j_gene: TRBJ2-7; d_gene: NA; CDR3aa: CSVGGGYEQYF; CDR3nt: TGCAGCGTTGGGGGAGGTTACGAGCAGTACTTC
v_gene: TRBV12-3/TRBV12-4; abundance: NA; j_gene: TRBJ1-3; d_gene: TRBD1; CDR3aa: CASALEGQGISGNTIYF; CDR3nt: TGTGCCAGCGCGCTGGAGGGACAGGGAATCTCTGGAAACACCATATATTTT
v_gene: TRBV3-1; abundance: NA; j_gene: TRBJ2-7; d_gene: NA; CDR3aa: CASSPRRLSPEQYF; CDR3nt: TGTGCCAGCAGCCCCCGCCGGCTGTCTCCCGAGCAGTACTTC
v_gene: TRBV20-1; abundance: few; j_gene: TRBJ1-6; d_gene: NA; CDR3aa: CSARPGFNNSPLHF; CDR3nt: TGCAGTGCTAGACCGGGGTTCAATAATTCACCCCTCCACTTT
v_gene: TRBV5-1; abundance: few; j_gene: TRBJ2-7; d_gene: NA; CDR3aa: CASSLRTAYEQYF; CDR3nt: TGCGCCAGCAGCTTACGAACGGCTTACGAGCAGTACTTC
v_gene: TRBV12-3/TRBV12-4; abundance: few; j_gene: TRBJ1-1; d_gene: NA; CDR3aa: CASSFGDSYWDTEAFF; CDR3nt: TGTGCCAGCAGTTTTGGGGACTCCTACTGGGACACTGAAGCTTTCTTT
v_gene: TRBV7-8; abundance: few; j_gene: TRBJ2-5; d_gene: NA; CDR3aa: CASSPAPVAETQYF; CDR3nt: TGTGCCAGCAGCCCGGCCCCCGTAGCCGAGACCCAGTACTTC
v_gene: TRBV9; abundance: many; j_gene: TRBJ2-7; d_gene: NA; CDR3aa: CASSVGQETYEQYF; CDR3nt: TGTGCCAGCAGCGTAGGGCAGGAGACCTACGAGCAGTACTTC
v_gene: TRBV9; abundance: NA; j_gene: TRBJ2-5; d_gene: NA; CDR3aa: CASSAGGLQETQYF; CDR3nt: TGTGCCAGCAGCGCTGGGGGCCTCCAAGAGACCCAGTACTTC
v_gene: TRBV4-3; abundance: NA; j_gene: TRBJ1-6; d_gene: NA; CDR3aa: CASSQDGQDNSPLHF; CDR3nt: TGCGCCAGCAGCCAAGATGGACAAGATAATTCACCCCTCCACTTT
v_gene: TRBV12-3/TRBV12-4; abundance: NA; j_gene: TRBJ1-1; d_gene: NA; CDR3aa: CASSFGRNTEAFF; CDR3nt: TGTGCCAGCAGTTTCGGGCGGAACACTGAAGCTTTCTTT
v_gene: TRBV6-2/TRBV6-3; abundance: many; j_gene: TRBJ2-7; d_gene: NA; CDR3aa: CASSRGTVLVEQYF; CDR3nt: TGTGCCAGCAGTCGAGGGACCGTCCTCGTCGAGCAGTACTTC
v_gene: TRBV29-1; abundance: NA; j_gene: TRBJ1-5; d_gene: TRBD1; CDR3aa: CSVRTGGQPQHF; CDR3nt: TGCAGCGTCAGGACAGGAGGCCAGCCCCAGCATTTT
v_gene: TRBV7-2; abundance: many; j_gene: TRBJ1-1; d_gene: NA; CDR3aa: CASSWGGTEAFF; CDR3nt: TGTGCCAGCAGCTGGGGCGGGACTGAAGCTTTCTTT
v_gene: TRBV29-1; abundance: NA; j_gene: TRBJ2-7; d_gene: NA; CDR3aa: CSVDYLQGGYEQYF; CDR3nt: TGCAGCGTTGACTACCTTCAAGGGGGCTACGAGCAGTACTTC
v_gene: TRBV21-1; abundance: NA; j_gene: TRBJ2-4; d_gene: NA; CDR3aa: CASSKLEIGSKNIQYF; CDR3nt: TGTGCCAGCAGCAAACTAGAGATCGGGTCCAAAAACATTCAGTACTTC
v_gene: TRBV29-1; abundance: many; j_gene: TRBJ2-7; d_gene: NA; CDR3aa: CSVEAEGRAPFSYEQYF; CDR3nt: TGCAGCGTTGAAGCGGAAGGACGGGCACCCTTCTCCTACGAGCAGTACTTC
v_gene: TRBV3-1; abundance: NA; j_gene: TRBJ2-1; d_gene: TRBD2; CDR3aa: CASSTRLAGEDEQFF; CDR3nt: TGTGCCAGCAGCACCCGACTAGCGGGAGAGGATGAGCAGTTCTTC
v_gene: TRBV9; abundance: few; j_gene: TRBJ2-7; d_gene: NA; CDR3aa: CASSVGSREVYEQYF; CDR3nt: TGTGCCAGCAGCGTAGGTTCCCGAGAAGTCTACGAGCAGTACTTC
v_gene: TRBV9; abundance: NA; j_gene: TRBJ2-7; d_gene: NA; CDR3aa: CASSDGPEQYF; CDR3nt: TGTGCCAGCAGCGACGGGCCTGAGCAGTACTTC
v_gene: TRBV14; abundance: few; j_gene: TRBJ2-3; d_gene: TRBD2; CDR3aa: CASSQEAAGVPDTQYF; CDR3nt: TGTGCCAGCAGCCAAGAGGCGGCGGGAGTACCAGATACGCAGTATTTT
v_gene: TRBV12-3/TRBV12-4; abundance: NA; j_gene: TRBJ2-1; d_gene: TRBD2; CDR3aa: CASSLGTSGSYNEQFF; CDR3nt: TGTGCCAGCAGTTTAGGGACTAGCGGGAGTTACAATGAGCAGTTCTTC
v_gene: TRBV10-3; abundance: NA; j_gene: TRBJ1-3; d_gene: TRBD1; CDR3aa: CAISDTGGRNTIYF; CDR3nt: TGTGCCATCAGTGACACAGGGGGTAGAAACACCATATATTTT
v_gene: TRBV5-5; abundance: NA; j_gene: TRBJ1-1; d_gene: TRBD1; CDR3aa: CASSPRDRGWNTEAFF; CDR3nt: TGTGCCAGCAGCCCCCGAGACAGGGGATGGAACACTGAAGCTTTCTTT
v_gene: TRBV7-9; abundance: few; j_gene: TRBJ2-1; d_gene: TRBD2; CDR3aa: CASSSSGSHNEQFF; CDR3nt: TGTGCCAGCAGCTCTAGCGGGAGCCACAATGAGCAGTTCTTC
v_gene: TRBV9; abundance: NA; j_gene: TRBJ2-1; d_gene: TRBD2; CDR3aa: CASSVESGRVYEQFF; CDR3nt: TGTGCCAGCAGCGTAGAGAGCGGGAGAGTGTATGAGCAGTTCTTC
v_gene: TRBV20-1; abundance: many; j_gene: TRBJ2-3; d_gene: NA; CDR3aa: CSARDGGEPLRTDTQYF; CDR3nt: TGCAGTGCTAGAGATGGAGGGGAGCCCTTAAGGACAGATACGCAGTATTTT
v_gene: TRBV28; abundance: few; j_gene: TRBJ2-1; d_gene: NA; CDR3aa: CASSLYRDSSYNEQFF; CDR3nt: TGTGCCAGCAGTCTCTACAGGGATAGCTCCTACAATGAGCAGTTCTTC
v_gene: TRBV25-1; abundance: few; j_gene: TRBJ2-1; d_gene: TRBD2; CDR3aa: CASSEEGRTSGNNEQFF; CDR3nt: TGTGCCAGCAGTGAAGAGGGAAGGACTAGCGGGAACAATGAGCAGTTCTTC
v_gene: TRBV11-1; abundance: few; j_gene: TRBJ2-7; d_gene: NA; CDR3aa: CASSDPGRTSSYEQYF; CDR3nt: TGTGCCAGCAGTGACCCTGGACGGACGAGCTCCTACGAGCAGTACTTC
v_gene: TRBV28; abundance: NA; j_gene: TRBJ2-5; d_gene: TRBD2; CDR3aa: CASSPGGGPGETQYF; CDR3nt: TGTGCCAGCAGTCCCGGGGGGGGCCCAGGAGAGACCCAGTACTTC
v_gene: TRBV18; abundance: NA; j_gene: TRBJ1-1; d_gene: NA; CDR3aa: CASSETGYTEAFF; CDR3nt: TGTGCCAGCTCAGAAACAGGGTACACTGAAGCTTTCTTT
v_gene: TRBV6-5; abundance: NA; j_gene: TRBJ2-6; d_gene: TRBD1; CDR3aa: CASSRTGTASSGANVLTF; CDR3nt: TGTGCCAGCAGTCGTACCGGGACAGCTTCCTCTGGGGCCAACGTCCTGACTTTC
v_gene: TRBV10-2; abundance: NA; j_gene: TRBJ2-2; d_gene: NA; CDR3aa: CASSDDGELFF; CDR3nt: TGCGCCAGCAGTGATGACGGGGAGCTGTTTTTT
v_gene: TRBV19; abundance: NA; j_gene: TRBJ1-4; d_gene: NA; CDR3aa: CASSREGFTNEKLFF; CDR3nt: TGTGCCAGTAGTCGAGAGGGGTTCACTAATGAAAAACTGTTTTTT